The 5 T cell receptor beta chains presented below share a single source sample, sequenced in a study of shared clonotypes between healthy human individuals. Sequencing was performed with immunoSEQ multiplex PCR; in TCRdb, only in-frame clones are kept and a portion is missing. Of around 2,000,000 clones listed, 85% to 95% were seen once; the top ten hold about 0.13%. Sequencing was performed on naive CD4+ T cells sorted from blood. Subset of the sample: CD45RA+ positively selected. Source of these receptors: a man between 18 and 35 years old in good health.

The chain uses TRBV7-6 and TRBJ2-1; D is uncertain. The CDR3 is 12 amino acids. Germline CDR1 is SGHVS and CDR2 is FNYEAQ. The V end was cut by 5 bases, the J end by 6 bases, with 8 bases between. Here the CDR3 reads CASSASSNEQFF. Written as DNA, the CDR3 is TGTGCCAGCAGCGCTTCAAGCAATGAGCAGTTCTTC.

This chain connects TRBV6-4 to TRBJ2-6; D is uncertain. With 9 bases removed from V and 0 bases from J, the gap between germline ends came to 27 bases. This CDR3 comprises 20 residues. The germline CDR1 and CDR2 sequences are MRHNA and SNTAGT. This CDR3 reads CARTSTSTGRVSSGANVLTF. The CDR3 nucleotides are TGTGCCAGGACTTCCACGTCAACTGGACGGGTAAGCTCTGGGGCCAACGTCCTGACTTTC.

The V call is TRBV6-5, the J call TRBJ1-1; a possible D gene is TRBD1 (5 bases). This CDR3 contains 15 residues. Germline CDR1 MNHEY, CDR2 SVGAGI. The germline V and J ends were trimmed by 3 bases and 3 bases, with 14 bases remaining between them. The DNA for the CDR3 is TGTGCCAGCAGTTATATAGGCAGGGCGGACACTGAAGCTTTCTTT. Its translation: CASSYIGRADTEAFF.

The chain employs TRBV7-9 and TRBJ1-5, with 10 bases fitting TRBD1. The length of the CDR3 is 14 residues. The V segment lost 5 bases and the J segment 6 bases; nucleotides outside the gene matches: 4. Germline-derived CDR1 and CDR2 are SEHNR and FQNEAQ (reference sequence). The CDR3: CASSGDRGGQPQHF. The CDR3 coding sequence is TGTGCCAGCAGCGGGGACAGGGGAGGTCAGCCCCAGCATTTT.

This chain connects TRBV4-1 to TRBJ2-5; TRBD1 is a possible D gene (6 bases). The CDR3 totals 15 residues. Germline values: CDR1 MGHRA, CDR2 YSYEKL. V was clipped by 0 bases and J by 5 bases, with 13 bases between them. Here the CDR3 reads CASSQEHRDTETQYF. The DNA of the CDR3 is TGCGCCAGCAGCCAAGAACACAGGGATACGGAGACCCAGTACTTC.